Following are 30 T cell receptor beta chains from one sample sequenced in a study. Each CDR3 protein is one row after TCRdb ran MiXCR on the 5' RACE reads. This table has 55,000 to 70,000 distinct CDR3 sequences, 25% to 30% appearing once. The sample was tumor-infiltrating memory CD4+ T cells sorted from the breast tumor. Described subset: memory CD4+ T cells, CD4+CD45RO+CD25-. The receptors come from a female donor with breast cancer.

V is TRBV5-1 and J is TRBJ2-7, with D unresolved. Trimming pared 1 base from V and 2 bases from J, leaving 13 bases between. The CDR3 extends over 15 amino acids. Germline V CDR1 and CDR2: SGHRS, YFSETQ. CDR3 region: CASSLNPGTTYEQYF. The CDR3 nucleotides are TGCGCCAGCAGCTTGAATCCGGGCACGACCTACGAGCAGTACTTC. Using reference TRBV5-1 and TRBJ2-7 for the parts outside the CDR3, the full variable domain is KAGVTQTPRYLIKTRGQQVTLSCSPISGHRSVSWYQQTPGQGLQFLFEYFSETQRNKGNFPGRFSGRQFSNSRSEMNVSTLELGDSALYLCASSLNPGTTYEQYFGPGTRLTVT.

The chain couples TRBV5-1 to TRBJ2-7, with D unclear. Germline V lookup: CDR1 SGHRS, CDR2 YFSETQ. The CDR3 extends over 13 amino acids. V dropped 6 bases and J dropped 3 bases, with 13 bases sitting between them. The CDR3 coding sequence is TGCGCCAGCAACCCCGGCACCAGCTACGAGCAGTACTTC. This translates into CASNPGTSYEQYF. Supplemented by reference TRBV5-1 and TRBJ2-7, the full variable domain reads KAGVTQTPRYLIKTRGQQVTLSCSPISGHRSVSWYQQTPGQGLQFLFEYFSETQRNKGNFPGRFSGRQFSNSRSEMNVSTLELGDSALYLCASNPGTSYEQYFGPGTRLTVT.

The chain carries TRBV2 and TRBJ2-1; D is undetermined. The CDR3 extends over 13 amino acids. V lost 4 bases, J lost 7 bases, and 11 bases lay in between. Germline CDR1 and CDR2: SNHLY and FYNNEI. In nucleotides, the CDR3 is TGTGCCAGCAGTGCTGGGTTTAGAAATGAGCAGTTCTTC. Encoded protein: CASSAGFRNEQFF.

This clonotype was seen a handful of times. Here the CDR3 reads CASSHRDTIYF. The CDR3 DNA follows: TGTGCCAGCAGCCACAGGGACACCATATATTTT. The chain employs TRBV28 and TRBJ1-3; maybe TRBD1 (6 bases). Germline V gene lookup returns CDR1 MDHEN and CDR2 SYDVKM. V gave up 6 bases and J gave up 8 bases, with 8 bases separating them. The CDR3 extends over 11 amino acids.

The sample holds a few counts of this clonotype. The chain has TRBV28 and TRBJ1-2; 7 positions agree with TRBD1. The germline V gene has CDR1 MDHEN and CDR2 SYDVKM. Trimming removed 5 bases from V and 3 bases from J; junction bases left unmatched: 6. The CDR3 runs to 14 residues. In nucleotides, the CDR3 is TGTGCCAGCAGTCTTACAGGGGAATACTATGGCTACACCTTC. Encoded protein: CASSLTGEYYGYTF.

This chain joins TRBV27 and TRBJ1-5; the D is unclear. CDR1 and CDR2 (germline): MNHEY, SMNVEV (reference sequence). CDR3 size: 13 residues. Trimming shortened V by 6 bases and J by 4 bases, and 10 bases separated the two germline ends. CDR3: CASSPWANQPQHF. CDR3 nucleotides: TGTGCCAGCAGCCCGTGGGCGAATCAGCCCCAGCATTTT.

This clonotype was found a few times. The gene calls are TRBV5-1 and TRBJ1-2; 10 nucleotides align to TRBD1. Germline CDR1 is SGHRS and CDR2 is YFSETQ. Trimming removed 4 bases from V and 5 bases from J; junction bases left unmatched: 5. The CDR3 length is 14 residues. This chain's CDR3 is CASSLRQGAYGYTF. CDR3 DNA sequence: TGCGCCAGCAGCCTCCGACAGGGGGCTTATGGCTACACCTTC. Using reference TRBV5-1 and TRBJ1-2 for the parts outside the CDR3, the full variable domain is KAGVTQTPRYLIKTRGQQVTLSCSPISGHRSVSWYQQTPGQGLQFLFEYFSETQRNKGNFPGRFSGRQFSNSRSEMNVSTLELGDSALYLCASSLRQGAYGYTFGSGTRLTVV.

The genes are TRBV7-3 and TRBJ2-2, with no clear D. This CDR3 region has 13 residues. Germline V gene sequence: CDR1 SGHTA, CDR2 FQGTGA. Trimming pared 3 bases from V and 1 base from J, leaving 3 bases between. The CDR3 DNA reads as TGTGCCAGCAGCTTCAAGAACACCGGGGAGCTGTTTTTT. This encodes CASSFKNTGELFF.

J is TRBJ2-3 and V is TRBV7-3; TRBD2 agrees at 10 bases. Trimming at V came to 5 bases and at J to 6 bases, leaving 11 bases not matched to a gene. The length of the CDR3 is 16 residues. Per the germline V gene, CDR1 is SGHTA and CDR2 is FQGTGA. CDR3 nucleotide sequence: TGTGCCAGCAGCACACCTAGCGGGAGTTACGTTGATACGCAGTATTTT. Translated, it gives CASSTPSGSYVDTQYF. Based on the CDR3 plus reference TRBV7-3 and TRBJ2-3, the full variable domain is GAGVSQTPSNKVTEKGKYVELRCDPISGHTALYWYRQSLGQGPEFLIYFQGTGAADDSGLPNDRFFAVRPEGSVSTLKIQRTERGDSAVYLCASSTPSGSYVDTQYFGPGTRLTVL.

This clonotype was recorded at least ten times. The J gene is TRBJ2-7, the V gene TRBV28; 7 nucleotides match TRBD1. With V trimmed by 3 bases and J by 1 base, 6 bases remained unmatched. The CDR3 loop spans 15 amino acids. Per germline, CDR1 MDHEN and CDR2 SYDVKM. The CDR3 sequence is CASSFQSTGSYEQYF. CDR3 in DNA: TGTGCCAGCAGTTTCCAATCGACAGGGTCCTACGAGCAGTACTTC.

The chain couples TRBV9 to TRBJ2-3; 7 bases match TRBD1. CDR3 length: 15 amino acids. J gave up 3 bases and V 4 bases, and 8 bases lay outside the gene matches. CDR1 SGDLS and CDR2 YYNGEE come from the germline V gene. The CDR3 DNA is TGTGCCAGCAGCCTGGGACAGAACCCGACAGATACGCAGTATTTT. Translated: CASSLGQNPTDTQYF.

This rearrangement joins TRBV6-1 to TRBJ2-5; D remains ambiguous. Germline V gene lookup returns CDR1 MNHNS and CDR2 SASEGT. The germline V and J ends were trimmed by 6 bases and 7 bases, with 18 bases remaining between them. This CDR3 region has 14 residues. In DNA, the CDR3 is TGTGCCAGCAGGGAACTATACAGTACGGGGACCCAGTACTTC. Amino acids: CASRELYSTGTQYF.

This clonotype was observed a few times. The chain employs TRBV4-2 and TRBJ2-1; tentative D call: TRBD2 (6 bases). V was cut by 3 bases and J by 4 bases, with 10 bases left in between. This CDR3 region has 14 residues. Germline lookup yields CDR1 LGHNA and CDR2 YNFKEQ. Written as DNA, the CDR3 is TGTGCCAGCAGCCAGGGAGGAGGGTACAATGAGCAGTTCTTC. It translates to CASSQGGGYNEQFF.

As DNA, the CDR3 is TGTGCCAGCAGCTTCGGGTCCGCGGAGACCCAGTACTTC. Translating it yields CASSFGSAETQYF. The chain couples TRBV7-3 to TRBJ2-5, with D hard to call. V was trimmed by 3 bases and J by 5 bases, leaving 10 bases between them. Germline-derived CDR1 and CDR2 are SGHTA and FQGTGA. The CDR3 sequence is 13 residues long.

This sequence joins TRBV4-2 and TRBJ1-5, with TRBD1 matching 7 bases. The trim removed 1 base at V and 4 bases at J, leaving 4 bases unmatched. Germline CDR1 and CDR2: LGHNA and YNFKEQ. The CDR3 is 15 amino acids. This chain's CDR3 is CASSQGTGRNQPQHF. CDR3 bases: TGTGCCAGCAGCCAAGGGACAGGCCGAAATCAGCCCCAGCATTTT.

The genes are TRBV7-8 and TRBJ2-1; 10 bases fit TRBD2. V lost 5 bases, J lost 7 bases, and 14 bases stayed unmatched. This CDR3 has 17 residues. Per germline, CDR1 SGHVS and CDR2 FQNEAQ. The CDR3 loop is CASSQTDGLAVINEQFF. Here the CDR3 DNA reads TGTGCCAGCAGCCAAACCGACGGACTAGCGGTAATTAATGAGCAGTTCTTC.

This clonotype came up a few times. The chain is built from TRBV5-1 and TRBJ2-3; D is ambiguous. V lost 1 base and J 1 base, leaving 7 bases between the germline ends. The CDR3 is 14 amino acids. CDR1 SGHRS and CDR2 YFSETQ come from the germline V gene. The chain's CDR3 is CASSLSYRTDTQYF. For the CDR3, the DNA is TGCGCCAGCAGCTTGTCTTATCGCACAGATACGCAGTATTTT.

This clonotype was counted between two and nine times. A much larger clone sits a single nucleotide away, making a read error possible. The J gene is TRBJ2-1, the V gene TRBV7-3; no clear D. The CDR3 has 15 residues. Germline CDR1 is SGHTA and CDR2 is FQGTGA. The CDR3 sequence is CASSLTVYPYNEQSF. The CDR3 region has the DNA TGTGCCAGCAGCTTAACAGTCTACCCCTACAATGAGCAGTCCTTC.

This chain uses TRBV20-1 with TRBJ1-2, with no clear D. V lost 1 base, J lost 8 bases, and 11 bases lay in between. The CDR3 has 12 amino acids. Germline values: CDR1 DFQATT, CDR2 SNEGSKA (reference sequence). CDR3 sequence reads: CSARGGGPGYTF. In nucleotides, the CDR3 is TGCAGTGCTAGAGGGGGAGGGCCCGGCTACACCTTC.

The J gene is TRBJ2-6, the V gene TRBV9, with D hard to call. CDR1 SGDLS and CDR2 YYNGEE come from the germline V gene. Trimming removed 4 bases at V and 0 bases at J, with 8 bases between. The CDR3 covers 15 residues. This CDR3 reads CASSTPDSGANVLTF. DNA for the CDR3: TGTGCCAGCAGCACCCCAGACTCTGGGGCCAACGTCCTGACTTTC.

This clonotype was recorded once. The chain links TRBV27 to TRBJ2-5; D perhaps matches TRBD2 (5 bases). The CDR3 covers 13 residues. Germline lookup yields CDR1 MNHEY and CDR2 SMNVEV (reference sequence). Trimming shortened V by 8 bases and J by 5 bases, and 15 bases separated the two germline ends. The CDR3 protein is CASQRVLGETQYF. CDR3 bases: TGTGCCAGCCAGAGGGTATTGGGGGAGACCCAGTACTTC.

This clonotype occurred a few times. CDR3 region: CASSLDPGSQPQHF. The CDR3 DNA is TGCGCCAGCAGCTTGGATCCGGGAAGTCAGCCCCAGCATTTT. V usage is TRBV5-1 and J usage is TRBJ1-5; unclear D gene. Germline CDR1 reads SGHRS; CDR2 reads YFSETQ. CDR3 length: 14 amino acids. Trimming removed 0 bases from V and 6 bases from J, with 10 bases in between.

This clonotype was found a few times. This chain joins TRBV9 and TRBJ2-2; D assignment may be TRBD1 or TRBD2 (5 bases each). The CDR3 contains 14 residues. Deletions cut 3 bases from V and 5 bases from J, with 11 bases between. The germline V gene encodes CDR1 SGDLS and CDR2 YYNGEE. CDR3 in amino acids: CASSGGTGTGELFF. As DNA, the CDR3 is TGTGCCAGCAGCGGAGGGACGGGAACCGGGGAGCTGTTTTTT.

This clonotype was counted many times. The gene calls are TRBV6-2 or TRBV6-3 and TRBJ2-2; D gene unclear. Germline V gene sequence: CDR1 MNHEY, CDR2 SVGEGT. V gave up 2 bases and J gave up 4 bases, with 5 bases separating them. This CDR3 is 13 amino acids long. CDR3 nucleotide sequence: TGTGCCAGCAGTTACAGGGCCACCGGGGAGCTGTTTTTT. Translation: CASSYRATGELFF.

The chain uses TRBV4-1 and TRBJ2-1; D is uncertain. Per the germline V gene, CDR1 is MGHRA and CDR2 is YSYEKL. The CDR3 totals 15 residues. The germline V and J ends were trimmed by 3 bases and 4 bases, with 13 bases remaining between them. The DNA for the CDR3 is TGCGCCAGCAGCCAGGATGCTGGACGATACAATGAGCAGTTCTTC. This translates into CASSQDAGRYNEQFF.

The chain employs TRBV29-1 and TRBJ1-4; TRBD1 matches at 8 bases. This CDR3 has 14 residues. The trim removed 0 bases at V and 5 bases at J, leaving 2 bases unmatched. Germline V gene data show CDR1 as SQVTM and CDR2 as ANQGSEA. In DNA, the CDR3 is TGCAGCGTTGAAGACAGGGGGCGAAATGAAAAACTGTTTTTT. This translates into CSVEDRGRNEKLFF.

The chain links TRBV5-5 to TRBJ2-5; no definite D call. Deletions cut 0 bases from V and 5 bases from J, with 11 bases between. Germline lookup yields CDR1 SGHKS and CDR2 YYEKEE (reference sequence). This CDR3 region has 14 residues. The CDR3 region is CASSLVHEAETQYF. CDR3 nucleotide sequence: TGTGCCAGCAGCTTGGTACACGAGGCGGAGACCCAGTACTTC. The entire variable domain, with the rest obtained from reference TRBV5-5 and TRBJ2-5, is as follows: DAGVTQSPTHLIKTRGQQVTLRCSPISGHKSVSWYQQVLGQGPQFIFQYYEKEERGRGNFPDRFSARQFPNYSSELNVNALLLGDSALYLCASSLVHEAETQYFGPGTRLLVL.

The chain combines TRBV24-1 with TRBJ1-1; D not certain. V gave up 2 bases and J gave up 5 bases, with 8 bases separating them. The CDR3 loop spans 13 amino acids. Germline CDR1 and CDR2: KGHDR and SFDVKD. As DNA, the CDR3 is TGTGCCACCAGTGATTCCGACGGTACTGAAGCTTTCTTT. Its translation: CATSDSDGTEAFF.

The gene calls are TRBV7-8 and TRBJ2-1; no firm D call. Trimming removed 3 bases at V and 9 bases at J, with 24 bases between. Germline loops: CDR1 SGHVS, CDR2 FQNEAQ. This CDR3 has 17 residues. As DNA, the CDR3 is TGTGCCAGCAGCTTGTTAGAGTTCAAGAACAGACGCCCTGAGCAGTTCTTC. This translates into CASSLLEFKNRRPEQFF.

The DNA of the CDR3 is TGCGCCAGCAGCTTGACACCCACCGGGGAGCTGTTTTTT. Its protein is CASSLTPTGELFF. The rearrangement uses TRBV5-1 and TRBJ2-2; D remains unclear. Trimming removed 1 base from V and 4 bases from J, with 5 bases in between. The V gene's germline CDR1 is SGHRS and CDR2 YFSETQ. This CDR3 is 13 amino acids long.